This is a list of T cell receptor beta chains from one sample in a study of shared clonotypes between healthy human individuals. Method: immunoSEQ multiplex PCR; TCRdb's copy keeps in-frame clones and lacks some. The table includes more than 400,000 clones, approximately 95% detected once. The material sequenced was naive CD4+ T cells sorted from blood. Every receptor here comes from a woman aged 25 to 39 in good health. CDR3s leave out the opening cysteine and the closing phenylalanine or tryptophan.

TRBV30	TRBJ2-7	AWNIGTYEQY
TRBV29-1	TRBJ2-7	SVESRTGGRHEQY
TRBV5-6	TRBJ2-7	ASSLASGRGIYEQY
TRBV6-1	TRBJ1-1	ASTTGTAMNTEAF
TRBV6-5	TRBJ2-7	ASRKDRPSSYEQY
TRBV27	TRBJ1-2	ASSPLDRSGYGYT
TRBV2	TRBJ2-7	ASNKGRGTYEQY
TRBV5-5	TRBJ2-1	ASSANTLAGGSNEQF
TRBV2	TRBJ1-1	AIKEGAIRDTEAF
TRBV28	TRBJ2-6	ASSAELGAGANVLT
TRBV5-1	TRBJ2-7	ASSQQGRGGRALYEQY
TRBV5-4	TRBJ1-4	ASSTARDKGNEKLF
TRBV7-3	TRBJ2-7	ASSLGGNSYEQY
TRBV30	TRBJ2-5	AWSFRDRGEETQY
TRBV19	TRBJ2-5	ASSPRGGWETQY
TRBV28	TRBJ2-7	ASTRGGIAYGYEQY
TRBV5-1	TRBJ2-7	ASSLTLAGSNEQY
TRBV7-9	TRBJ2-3	ASSLASSGTDTQY
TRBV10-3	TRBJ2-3	AISESLRAGASTDTQY
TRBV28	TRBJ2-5	ASSLTVQY
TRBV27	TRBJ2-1	ASKTTGRGNEQF
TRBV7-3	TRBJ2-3	ASSLGGMVDTQY
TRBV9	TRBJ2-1	ASSVGVGTRLYEQF
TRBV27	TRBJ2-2	ASSFEGPRRTGELF
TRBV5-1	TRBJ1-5	ASSLEGDKGQPQH
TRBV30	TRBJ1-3	AWSTRRTSGNTIY
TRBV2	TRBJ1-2	ASSEWVGGYT
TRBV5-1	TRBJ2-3	ASSQTSGSTDTQY
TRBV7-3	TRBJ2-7	ASSFHGQLVAGGYSYEQY
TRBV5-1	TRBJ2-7	ASSLDLGTGEQQY
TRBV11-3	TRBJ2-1	ASSVPGTSQF
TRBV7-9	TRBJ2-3	ASSLALGDTQY
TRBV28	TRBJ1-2	ASLKGAHGYT
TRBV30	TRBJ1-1	AWTGQGGTGRTEAF
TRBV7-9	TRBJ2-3	ASSFGLAGLDTQY
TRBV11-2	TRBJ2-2	ASSSTTVTGELF
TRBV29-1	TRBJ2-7	SVVGGRQDSYEQY
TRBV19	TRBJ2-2	ASTSWFGELF
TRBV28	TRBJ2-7	ASSSRDRGSYEQY
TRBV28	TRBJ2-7	ASLRASPYEQY
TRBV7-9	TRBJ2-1	ASSLARHEQF
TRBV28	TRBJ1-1	AISAGQGFTEAF
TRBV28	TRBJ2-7	ASRSSGAYEQY
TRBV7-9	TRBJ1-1	ASSLEGRLGTEAF
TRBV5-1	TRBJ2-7	ASSLLSASGIYEQY
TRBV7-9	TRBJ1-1	ASSLDWDTEAF